A single sample is the source of the 26 T cell receptor beta chains below, sequenced in a study of blood T cell repertoires in COVID-19. The method was immunoSEQ multiplex PCR; TCRdb's version includes in-frame clones alone and lacks a portion of them. The sample lists around 300,000 clones, approximately 87% occurring once. The sample taken for sequencing was peripheral blood. These receptors came from a woman aged 25-40 years with COVID-19, enrolled during active disease.

The chain is built from TRBV7-3 and TRBJ1-2, with a possible D match to TRBD1 (6 bases). Germline V CDR1 and CDR2: SGHTA, FQGTGA. V gave up 2 bases and J gave up 4 bases, with 14 bases separating them. The CDR3 extends over 15 amino acids. The CDR3 protein is CASSLEAGAAYGYTF. CDR3 DNA sequence: TGTGCCAGCAGCTTAGAGGCAGGGGCCGCCTATGGCTACACCTTC.

This clone appeared a single time. The chain has TRBV2 and TRBJ2-5; 8 bases fit TRBD1. The CDR3 is made up of 16 amino acids. Germline V gives CDR1 SNHLY, CDR2 FYNNEI. V lost 6 bases to trimming and J lost 0 bases; unmatched junction nucleotides: 9. As DNA, the CDR3 is TGTGCCAGCAGGGTTAGACAGGGGCAGTACCAAGAGACCCAGTACTTC. This codes for CASRVRQGQYQETQYF.

The chain employs TRBV25-1 and TRBJ2-7; TRBD1 matches 7 bases. CDR3 size: 14 residues. From germline, CDR1 is MGHDK and CDR2 SYGVNS. J lost 1 base, V lost 3 bases, and 3 bases had no gene match. CDR3 coding DNA: TGTGCCAGCAGTGACCCGGGACAGTCCTACGAGCAGTACTTC. Protein product: CASSDPGQSYEQYF.

This clone was recorded only once. This chain links TRBV6-5 with TRBJ2-1; 9 bases agree with TRBD2. This CDR3 contains 16 residues. Unmatched junction bases numbered 9, after V lost 4 bases and J lost 5 bases. From germline, CDR1 is MNHEY and CDR2 SVGAGI. CDR3 DNA: TGTGCCAGCAGTTCTGTAGCGGGAGCTAGGCACAATGAGCAGTTCTTC. The encoded protein is CASSSVAGARHNEQFF.

CDR3 sequence (DNA): TGTGCCAGTAGTATTGGGGCGGGGTCCTACAATGAGCAGTTCTTC. Its protein is CASSIGAGSYNEQFF. V is TRBV19 and J is TRBJ2-1; maybe TRBD2 (6 bases). The CDR3 runs to 15 residues. Germline CDR1 and CDR2: LNHDA and SQIVND (reference sequence). V dropped 3 bases and J dropped 1 base, with 10 bases sitting between them. The full variable domain, with the rest looked up from reference TRBV19 and TRBJ2-1, is DGGITQSPKYLFRKEGQNVTLSCEQNLNHDAMYWYRQDPGQGLRLIYYSQIVNDFQKGDIAEGYSVSREKKESFPLTVTSAQKNPTAFYLCASSIGAGSYNEQFFGPGTRLTVL.

This chain links TRBV18 with TRBJ2-1; 14 nucleotides match TRBD2. The CDR3 consists of 15 residues. J gave up 7 bases and V 5 bases, and 4 bases lay outside the gene matches. Germline V gives CDR1 KGHSH, CDR2 LQKENI. The CDR3 sequence is CASSGTSGSKNEQFF. Written as DNA, the CDR3 is TGTGCCAGCTCAGGGACTAGCGGGAGTAAAAATGAGCAGTTCTTC.

The V gene is TRBV19, the J gene TRBJ1-1; D gene uncertain. Trimming stripped 7 bases from V and 0 bases from J, with 12 bases between. This CDR3 contains 14 residues. Germline CDR1 is LNHDA and CDR2 is SQIVND (reference sequence). The CDR3 bases are TGTGCCAGTAATCGCAGGAACATGAACACTGAAGCTTTCTTT. It encodes CASNRRNMNTEAFF. Filled out from reference TRBV19 and TRBJ1-1, the complete variable domain reads DGGITQSPKYLFRKEGQNVTLSCEQNLNHDAMYWYRQDPGQGLRLIYYSQIVNDFQKGDIAEGYSVSREKKESFPLTVTSAQKNPTAFYLCASNRRNMNTEAFFGQGTRLTVV.

The chain combines TRBV14 with TRBJ2-5; no reliable D call. The CDR3 extends over 15 amino acids. Germline-derived CDR1 and CDR2 are SGHDN and FVKESK. Trimming pared 1 base from V and 1 base from J, leaving 10 bases between. CDR3 nucleotide sequence: TGTGCCAGCAGCCAAGTGGCAGGTTTCCAAGAGACCCAGTACTTC. Its translation is CASSQVAGFQETQYF.

This rearrangement joins TRBV30 to TRBJ2-7, with D perhaps TRBD1 (5 bases). The CDR3 runs 12 residues. Between the trimmed V and J ends, which lost 5 bases and 3 bases, there was a span of 11 bases. CDR1 is GTSNPN, CDR2 SVGIG, per germline (reference sequence). CDR3 DNA: TGTGCCTGGGACAGTTTTTACTACGAGCAGTACTTC. This gives the protein CAWDSFYYEQYF.

The rearrangement joins TRBV3-1 (or the pseudogene TRBV3-2) to TRBJ2-7; 12 nucleotides agree with TRBD2. The CDR3 covers 16 residues. CDR1 is LGHDT and CDR2 is YNNKEL in the germline V gene (reference sequence). Trimming took 3 bases from V and 3 from J; bases not matched to a gene: 6. CDR3 DNA: TGTGCCAGCAGCCAGCAGACTAGCGGGAGTGGCTACGAGCAGTACTTC. Translated, it gives CASSQQTSGSGYEQYF.

This chain links TRBV27 with TRBJ1-5; D gene uncertain. In germline, CDR1 is MNHEY, CDR2 SMNVEV (reference sequence). This CDR3 has 14 amino acids. V dropped 2 bases and J dropped 5 bases, with 10 bases sitting between them. The CDR3 spells CASSLRGEYQPQHF. In nucleotides, the CDR3 is TGTGCCAGCAGTTTAAGAGGCGAGTATCAGCCCCAGCATTTT.

This chain joins TRBV24-1 and TRBJ1-4, with D maybe TRBD1 (5 bases). The length of the CDR3 is 14 residues. Germline values: CDR1 KGHDR, CDR2 SFDVKD. Trimming stripped 6 bases from V and 5 bases from J, with 12 bases between. The CDR3 protein is CATSHGQGNEKLFF. CDR3 nucleotides: TGTGCCACCAGTCACGGGCAGGGAAATGAAAAACTGTTTTTT.

The genes are TRBV11-2 and TRBJ2-3; TRBD1 aligns across 7 bases. J lost 2 bases, V lost 1 base, and 3 bases had no gene match. This CDR3 contains 15 residues. The V gene's germline CDR1 is SGHAT and CDR2 FQNNGV. The CDR3 sequence is CASSLVQGVTDTQYF. CDR3 sequence (DNA): TGTGCCAGCAGCTTAGTTCAGGGGGTCACAGATACGCAGTATTTT.

J is TRBJ2-1 and V is TRBV7-9; D is unclear. Germline CDR1 SEHNR, CDR2 FQNEAQ (reference sequence). The CDR3 is made up of 13 amino acids. The V end lost 4 bases, the J end lost 8 bases, and 12 bases lay between the germline ends. DNA for the CDR3: TGTGCCAGCAGCTCGACTCTGATCGATGAGCAGTTCTTC. It specifies CASSSTLIDEQFF. The full variable domain, with the rest looked up from reference TRBV7-9 and TRBJ2-1, is DTGVSQNPRHKITKRGQNVTFRCDPISEHNRLYWYRQTLGQGPEFLTYFQNEAQLEKSRLLSDRFSAERPKGSFSTLEIQRTEQGDSAMYLCASSSTLIDEQFFGPGTRLTVL.

The J gene is TRBJ2-7, the V gene TRBV5-1, with D unresolved. Trimming pared 0 bases from V and 2 bases from J, leaving 3 bases between. There are 12 residues in the CDR3. Germline V gene sequence: CDR1 SGHRS, CDR2 YFSETQ. Here the CDR3 DNA reads TGCGCCAGCAGCTTGGATACCTACGAGCAGTACTTC. Protein: CASSLDTYEQYF. The complete variable domain, with remaining parts taken from reference TRBV5-1 and TRBJ2-7, reads KAGVTQTPRYLIKTRGQQVTLSCSPISGHRSVSWYQQTPGQGLQFLFEYFSETQRNKGNFPGRFSGRQFSNSRSEMNVSTLELGDSALYLCASSLDTYEQYFGPGTRLTVT.

This chain connects TRBV5-1 to TRBJ2-2; 7 nucleotides align to TRBD2. Germline-derived CDR1 and CDR2 are SGHRS and YFSETQ. The CDR3 runs 14 residues. Unmatched junction bases numbered 4, after V lost 3 bases and J lost 5 bases. The CDR3 region is CASSSTSITGELFF. The CDR3 nucleotides read TGCGCCAGCAGCTCGACTAGCATTACCGGGGAGCTGTTTTTT.

CDR3 region: CASSPLQGSNEKLFF. The DNA for the CDR3 is TGTGCCAGCTCACCGCTACAGGGTTCAAATGAAAAACTGTTTTTT. The chain uses TRBV18 and TRBJ1-4; a possible D gene is TRBD1 (6 bases). V lost 3 bases to trimming and J lost 5 bases, with 13 bases between them. Germline-derived CDR1 and CDR2 are KGHSH and LQKENI. This CDR3 is built from 15 residues.

J is TRBJ1-1 and V is TRBV29-1; 7 bases fit TRBD1. This CDR3 is built from 13 residues. CDR1 and CDR2 from the germline V gene are SQVTM and ANQGSEA. V shed 3 bases and J 10 bases; nucleotides not matched to a gene: 11. CDR3 residues: CSVEETGTWRAFF. The DNA for the CDR3 is TGCAGCGTTGAGGAGACAGGGACGTGGAGAGCTTTCTTT. Full variable domain (missing parts from reference TRBV29-1 and TRBJ1-1): SAVISQKPSRDICQRGTSLTIQCQVDSQVTMMFWYRQQPGQSLTLIATANQGSEATYESGFVIDKFPISRPNLTFSTLTVSNMSPEDSSIYLCSVEETGTWRAFFGQGTRLTVV.

This clone showed up just once. J is TRBJ2-5 and V is TRBV27; D is perhaps TRBD1 (5 bases). This CDR3 is 13 amino acids long. V dropped 3 bases and J dropped 2 bases, with 7 bases sitting between them. Per the germline V gene, CDR1 is MNHEY and CDR2 is SMNVEV (reference sequence). Here the CDR3 reads CASSFYRQETQYF. As DNA, the CDR3 is TGTGCCAGCAGTTTTTACAGGCAAGAGACCCAGTACTTC.

The rearrangement uses TRBV30 and TRBJ1-4; no firm D call. This CDR3 has 14 residues. V was pared by 4 bases and J by 5 bases, with 14 bases between. Per the germline V gene, CDR1 is GTSNPN and CDR2 is SVGIG (reference sequence). This chain's CDR3 is CAWKGIAANEKLFF. CDR3 coding DNA: TGTGCCTGGAAGGGTATAGCGGCCAATGAAAAACTGTTTTTT.

The chain is built from TRBV2 and TRBJ2-7, with D perhaps TRBD2 (5 bases). This CDR3 has 13 amino acids. Germline V lookup: CDR1 SNHLY, CDR2 FYNNEI. Trimming left V 4 bases short and J 6 bases short, with 13 bases between. The CDR3 spells CASSGDTEGEQYF. CDR3 DNA: TGTGCCAGCAGTGGGGATACAGAGGGCGAGCAGTACTTC.

The chain recombines TRBV2 with TRBJ1-5; maybe TRBD1 (5 bases). Germline lookup yields CDR1 SNHLY and CDR2 FYNNEI. V was shortened by 5 bases and J by 4 bases, with 12 bases between the two germline ends. There are 14 residues in the CDR3. The CDR3 protein is CASSQYQGNQPQHF. The CDR3 DNA follows: TGTGCCAGCAGTCAATACCAGGGTAATCAGCCCCAGCATTTT. Drawing the rest from reference TRBV2 and TRBJ1-5, the complete variable domain is EPEVTQTPSHQVTQMGQEVILRCVPISNHLYFYWYRQILGQKVEFLVSFYNNEISEKSEIFDDQFSVERPDGSNFTLKIRSTKLEDSAMYFCASSQYQGNQPQHFGDGTRLSIL.

J is TRBJ1-2 and V is TRBV27; TRBD1 might be the D (6 bases). The CDR3 is made up of 18 amino acids. The V gene's germline CDR1 is MNHEY and CDR2 SMNVEV (reference sequence). V shed 5 bases and J shed 0 bases, with 22 bases lying between them. The chain's CDR3 is CASSPSTGRRTSNYGYTF. The CDR3 DNA follows: TGTGCCAGCAGTCCTTCCACAGGGCGGCGAACTTCTAACTATGGCTACACCTTC.

The rearrangement links TRBV30 to TRBJ1-5; 7 bases line up with TRBD1. Trimming took 1 base from V and 4 from J; bases not matched to a gene: 4. Germline V lookup: CDR1 GTSNPN, CDR2 SVGIG (reference sequence). The CDR3 has 14 residues. DNA for the CDR3: TGTGCCTGGAGTGGGACAGGACGTAATCAGCCCCAGCATTTT. It specifies CAWSGTGRNQPQHF.

The chain joins TRBV2 to TRBJ2-1; D is ambiguous. From germline, CDR1 is SNHLY and CDR2 FYNNEI. Trimming cost V 7 bases and J 2 bases, with 12 bases left between them. The CDR3 contains 14 residues. The CDR3: CASNPSIAYNEQFF. The CDR3 DNA is TGTGCCAGCAATCCTAGTATAGCCTACAATGAGCAGTTCTTC.

The gene calls are TRBV30 and TRBJ1-1; no clear D gene. CDR3 length equals 15 residues. Trimming stripped 1 base from V and 0 bases from J, with 12 bases between. From germline, CDR1 is GTSNPN and CDR2 SVGIG (reference sequence). The CDR3 reads CAWSGGDGMNTEAFF. CDR3 bases: TGTGCCTGGAGTGGCGGGGATGGCATGAACACTGAAGCTTTCTTT.